A single sample is the source of the 3 T cell receptor beta chains below, sequenced in a study of cytotoxic CD8 clonotypes in ibrutinib-treated CLL. Clones were read by immunoSEQ multiplex PCR, and TCRdb kept only the in-frame ones, dropping some. The repertoire has under 150,000 clones, 70% to 90% of them found once; the top ten carry approximately 7.6%. Sample: PBMCs, taken after 36 months of ibrutinib treatment. The receptor set was obtained from a human donor with chronic lymphocytic leukemia.

V is TRBV7-3 and J is TRBJ2-7, with 7 bases lining up with TRBD2. The V gene end was trimmed by 4 bases and the J gene end by 0 bases; junction bases not matched to a gene: 0. Looked up from germline, CDR1 is SGHTA and CDR2 is FQGTGA. CDR3 size: 13 residues. CDR3 protein: CASSWDYSYEQYF. The CDR3 coding sequence is TGTGCCAGCAGCTGGGACTACTCCTACGAGCAGTACTTC.

The chain's CDR3 is CASNPFAGGTPEQYF. CDR3 nucleotide sequence: TGTGCCAGCAACCCATTCGCTGGCGGGACCCCCGAGCAGTACTTC. The genes are TRBV7-9 and TRBJ2-7, with D perhaps TRBD2 (6 bases). V shed 7 bases and J shed 6 bases, with 22 bases lying between them. The germline V gene has CDR1 SEHNR and CDR2 FQNEAQ (reference sequence). The length of the CDR3 is 15 residues.

The J gene is TRBJ2-1, the V gene TRBV6-5, with D hard to call. V dropped 5 bases and J dropped 12 bases, with 11 bases sitting between them. The CDR3 loop spans 11 amino acids. Germline CDR1 reads MNHEY; CDR2 reads SVGAGI. Here the CDR3 DNA reads TGTGCCAGCAGTGATTGGTCTGGGCAGTTCTTC. Amino acid sequence: CASSDWSGQFF.